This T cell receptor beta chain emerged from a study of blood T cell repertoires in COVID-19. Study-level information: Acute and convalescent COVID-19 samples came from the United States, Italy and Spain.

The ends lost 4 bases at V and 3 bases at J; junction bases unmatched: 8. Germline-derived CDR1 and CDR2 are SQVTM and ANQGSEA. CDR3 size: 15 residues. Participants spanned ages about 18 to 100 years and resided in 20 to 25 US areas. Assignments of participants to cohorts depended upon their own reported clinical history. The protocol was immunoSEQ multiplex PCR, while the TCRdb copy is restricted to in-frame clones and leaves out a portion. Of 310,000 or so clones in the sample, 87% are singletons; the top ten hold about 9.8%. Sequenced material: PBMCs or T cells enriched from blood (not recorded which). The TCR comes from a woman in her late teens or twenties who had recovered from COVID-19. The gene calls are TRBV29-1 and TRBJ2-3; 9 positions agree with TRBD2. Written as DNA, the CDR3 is TGCAGCGTTGCGCCTAGCGGGATTTTGACAGATACGCAGTATTTT. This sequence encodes CSVAPSGILTDTQYF.